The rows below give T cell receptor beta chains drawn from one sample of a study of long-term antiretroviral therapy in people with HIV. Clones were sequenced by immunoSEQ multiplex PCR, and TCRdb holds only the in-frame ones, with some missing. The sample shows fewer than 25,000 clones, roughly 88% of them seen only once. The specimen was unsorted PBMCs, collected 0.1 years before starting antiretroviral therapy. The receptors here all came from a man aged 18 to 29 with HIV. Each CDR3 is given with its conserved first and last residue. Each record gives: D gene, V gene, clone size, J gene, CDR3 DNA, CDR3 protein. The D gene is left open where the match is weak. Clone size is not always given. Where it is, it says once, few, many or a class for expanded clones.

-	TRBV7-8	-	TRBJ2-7	TGTGCCAGCAGCTTCCGGGACTCCTACGAGCAGTACTTC	CASSFRDSYEQYF
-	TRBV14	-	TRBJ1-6	TGTGCCAGCAGCCAAGAAGGCAGGAACTATAATTCACCCCTCCACTTT	CASSQEGRNYNSPLHF
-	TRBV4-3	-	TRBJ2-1	TGCGCCAGCAGCCAAGATGGTTCTAGTACCTACAATGAGCAGTTCTTC	CASSQDGSSTYNEQFF
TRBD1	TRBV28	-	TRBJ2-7	TGTGCCAGCAGTTTTCTCGGGACAGGGGCCCTATCCTACGAGCAGTACTTC	CASSFLGTGALSYEQYF
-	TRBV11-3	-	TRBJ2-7	TGTGCCAGCACGGACCCCAGGGGAAAGAGACCCTACGAGCAGTACTTC	CASTDPRGKRPYEQYF
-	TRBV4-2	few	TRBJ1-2	TGTGCCAGCAGCCAGGAACAACATGGCTACACCTTC	CASSQEQHGYTF
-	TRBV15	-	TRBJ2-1	TGTGCCACCAGCAGCTGGGAAGGTTGGGGTTCACCTACAACCAATGAGCAGTTCTTC	CATSSWEGWGSPTTNEQFF
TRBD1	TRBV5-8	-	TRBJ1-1	TGTGCCAGCAGCCTGGGAAGGGGGCGAGTGTACACTGAAGCTTTCTTT	CASSLGRGRVYTEAFF
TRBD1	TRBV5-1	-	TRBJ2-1	TGCGCCAGCAGCCCCGGACAGGGAGCGTACAATGAGCAGTTCTTC	CASSPGQGAYNEQFF
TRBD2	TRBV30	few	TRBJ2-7	TGTGCCTGGAGTGGCGAGGGAGGGGAGCAGTACTTC	CAWSGEGGEQYF
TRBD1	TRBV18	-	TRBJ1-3	TGTGCCAGCTCACCTGACAGGGCCGGAAACACCATATATTTT	CASSPDRAGNTIYF
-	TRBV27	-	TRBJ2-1	TGTGCCAGCAGTAATCGGCGGGGCTACAATGAGCAGTTCTTC	CASSNRRGYNEQFF
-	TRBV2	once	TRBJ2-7	TGTGCCAGCACCCCGGCAGCAGGGCGCGAGCAGTACTTC	CASTPAAGREQYF
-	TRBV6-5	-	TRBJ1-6	TGTGCTATCCAGAGCGCTCGGAATTCACCCCTCCACTTT	CAIQSARNSPLHF
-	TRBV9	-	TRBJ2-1	TGTGCCAGCGGAGTCAACAATGAGCAGTTCTTC	CASGVNNEQFF
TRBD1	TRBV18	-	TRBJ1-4	TGTGCCAGCTCAAGGGGACAGGGACGAGATGAAAAACTGTTTTTT	CASSRGQGRDEKLFF
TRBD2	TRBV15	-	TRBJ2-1	TGTGCCACCAGCAGAGAAGCTAGCGGGGTAAATGAGCAGTTCTTC	CATSREASGVNEQFF
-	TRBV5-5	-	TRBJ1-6	TGTGCCAGCAGCCCGATCATGAGAGGACAGACCTATAATTCACCCCTCCACTTT	CASSPIMRGQTYNSPLHF
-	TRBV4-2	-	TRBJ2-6	TGTGCCAGCAGCCATGGAGGGCAGGGGATCGGTCCTGGGGCCAACGTCCTGACTTTC	CASSHGGQGIGPGANVLTF
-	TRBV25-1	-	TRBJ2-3	TGTGCCAGCACGGCCGGGGATACGCAGTATTTT	CASTAGDTQYF
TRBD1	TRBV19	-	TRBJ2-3	TGTGCCAGTAGTATAGTTAGGGGGCGGTCAGATACGCAGTATTTT	CASSIVRGRSDTQYF
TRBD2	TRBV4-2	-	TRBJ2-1	TGTGCCAGCAGCCGGGGGCGGGAGGGCCTTGATGAGCAGTTCTTC	CASSRGREGLDEQFF
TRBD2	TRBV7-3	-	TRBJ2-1	TGTGCCAGCAGCCCCGGACTAGCGGGCTCCTACAATGAGCAGTTCTTC	CASSPGLAGSYNEQFF
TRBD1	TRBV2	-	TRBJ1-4	TGTGCCAGCAGGTCTACAGGGGGAAGTGAAAAACTGTTTTTT	CASRSTGGSEKLFF
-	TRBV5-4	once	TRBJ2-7	TGTGCCAGCAGCTTTCCAGGGGTAGTCGCCTACGAGCAGTACTTC	CASSFPGVVAYEQYF
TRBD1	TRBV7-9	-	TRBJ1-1	TGTGCCAGCAGCTCACCCGGACAGGGTCTGAACACTGAAGCTTTCTTT	CASSSPGQGLNTEAFF
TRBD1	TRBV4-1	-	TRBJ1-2	TGCGCCAGCAGCCAAGATGGGACAGGGGGGAAGCATGGCTACACCTTC	CASSQDGTGGKHGYTF
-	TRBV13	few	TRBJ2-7	TGTGCCAGCAGCCCTTACCGGAACTCCTACGAGCAGTACTTC	CASSPYRNSYEQYF
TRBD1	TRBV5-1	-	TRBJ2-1	TGCGCCAGCAGTTCTACGCCCGACAGGGTTAATGAGCAGTTCTTC	CASSSTPDRVNEQFF
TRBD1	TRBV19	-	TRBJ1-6	TGTGCCAGTAGTCCCGGACAGGGGAGGACCTATAATTCACCCCTCCACTTT	CASSPGQGRTYNSPLHF
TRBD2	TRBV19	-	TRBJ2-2	TGTGCCAGTAGACTAGCGGGAGAGGGATGGAACACCGGGGAGCTGTTTTTT	CASRLAGEGWNTGELFF
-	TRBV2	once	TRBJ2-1	TGTGCCAGCAGTGTACTTAGCTCCTACAATGAGCAGTTCTTC	CASSVLSSYNEQFF
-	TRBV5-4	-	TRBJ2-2	TGTGCCAGCAGCCCAGACCCCGCGAACACCGGGGAGCTGTTTTTT	CASSPDPANTGELFF
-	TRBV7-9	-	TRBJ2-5	TGTGCCAGCACCCTAAGGGCCCGGCGATGGGAGACCCAGTACTTC	CASTLRARRWETQYF
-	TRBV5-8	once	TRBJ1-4	TGTGCCAGCAGCCCTGGGGGCACTAATGAAAAACTGTTTTTT	CASSPGGTNEKLFF
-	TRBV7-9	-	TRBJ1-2	TGTGCCAGCAGAAGCGGAGTAGACTATGGCTACACCTTC	CASRSGVDYGYTF
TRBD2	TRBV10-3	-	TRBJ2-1	TGTGCCATCAGTGAGTCGGCTAGCGGGAGAAGTTACAATGAGCAGTTCTTC	CAISESASGRSYNEQFF
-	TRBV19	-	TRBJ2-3	TGTGCCAGTAGTATTTTCTGGACTCCCGAAGATACGCAGTATTTT	CASSIFWTPEDTQYF
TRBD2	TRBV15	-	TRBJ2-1	TGTGCCACCAGCAGAGATACTAGCGGGGGAAATGAGCAGTTCTTC	CATSRDTSGGNEQFF
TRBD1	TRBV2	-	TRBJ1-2	TGTGCCAGCAGAGCTAGGACAGGGGTTTTTGACTATGGCTACACCTTC	CASRARTGVFDYGYTF
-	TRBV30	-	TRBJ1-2	TGTGCCTGGAGTGTGGAGGCTAACTATGGCTACACCTTC	CAWSVEANYGYTF
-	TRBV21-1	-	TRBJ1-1	TGTGCCAGAGGACTGTACACAATTCGCACTGAAGCTTTCTTT	CARGLYTIRTEAFF